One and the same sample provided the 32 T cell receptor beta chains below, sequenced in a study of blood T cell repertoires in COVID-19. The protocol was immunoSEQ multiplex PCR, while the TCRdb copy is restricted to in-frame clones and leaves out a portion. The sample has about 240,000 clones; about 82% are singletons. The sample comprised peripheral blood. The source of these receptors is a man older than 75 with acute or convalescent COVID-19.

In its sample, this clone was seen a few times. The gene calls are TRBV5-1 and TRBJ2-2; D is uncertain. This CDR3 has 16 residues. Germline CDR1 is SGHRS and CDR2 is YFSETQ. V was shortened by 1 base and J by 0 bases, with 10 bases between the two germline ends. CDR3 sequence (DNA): TGCGCCAGCAGCTTGTGGGCAGGCTCGAACACCGGGGAGCTGTTTTTT. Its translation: CASSLWAGSNTGELFF.

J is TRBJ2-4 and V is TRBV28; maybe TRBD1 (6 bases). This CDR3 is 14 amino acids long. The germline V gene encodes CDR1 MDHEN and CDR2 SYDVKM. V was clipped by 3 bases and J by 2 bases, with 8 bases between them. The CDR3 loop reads CASSLQGSKNIQYF. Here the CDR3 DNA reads TGTGCCAGCAGTTTGCAGGGGTCCAAAAACATTCAGTACTTC.

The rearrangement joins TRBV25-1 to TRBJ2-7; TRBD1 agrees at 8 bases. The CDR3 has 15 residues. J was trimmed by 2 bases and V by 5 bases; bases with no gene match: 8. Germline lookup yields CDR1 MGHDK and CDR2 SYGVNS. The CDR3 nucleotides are TGTGCCAGCAGTACGTTCGGACAGGGCACCTACGAGCAGTACTTC. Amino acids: CASSTFGQGTYEQYF.

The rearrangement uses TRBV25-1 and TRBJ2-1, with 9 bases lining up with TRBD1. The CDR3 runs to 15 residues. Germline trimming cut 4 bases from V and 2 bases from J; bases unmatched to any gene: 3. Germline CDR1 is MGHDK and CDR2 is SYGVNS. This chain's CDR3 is CASSGGQGAYNEQFF. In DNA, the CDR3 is TGTGCCAGCAGTGGGGGACAGGGAGCCTACAATGAGCAGTTCTTC. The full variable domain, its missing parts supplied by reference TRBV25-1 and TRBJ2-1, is EADIYQTPRYLVIGTGKKITLECSQTMGHDKMYWYQQDPGMELHLIHYSYGVNSTEKGDLSSESTVSRIRTEHFPLTLESARPSHTSQYLCASSGGQGAYNEQFFGPGTRLTVL.

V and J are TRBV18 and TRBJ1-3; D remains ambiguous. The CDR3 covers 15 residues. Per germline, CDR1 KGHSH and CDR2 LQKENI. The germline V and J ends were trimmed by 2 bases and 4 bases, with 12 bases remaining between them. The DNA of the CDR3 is TGTGCCAGCTCACCATTAGAGGGTCGAGGAAACACCATATATTTT. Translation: CASSPLEGRGNTIYF.

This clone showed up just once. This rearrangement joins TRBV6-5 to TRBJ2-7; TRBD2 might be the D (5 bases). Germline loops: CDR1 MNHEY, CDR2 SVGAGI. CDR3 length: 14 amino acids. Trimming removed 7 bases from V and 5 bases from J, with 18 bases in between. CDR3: CASTERTVRDEQYF. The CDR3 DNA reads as TGTGCCAGCACCGAGAGGACTGTTCGTGACGAGCAGTACTTC.

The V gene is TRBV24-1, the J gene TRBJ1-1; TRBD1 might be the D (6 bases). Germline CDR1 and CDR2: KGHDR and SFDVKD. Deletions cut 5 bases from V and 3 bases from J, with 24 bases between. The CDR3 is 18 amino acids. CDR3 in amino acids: CATSGGYGGRGFDTEAFF. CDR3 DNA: TGTGCCACCAGTGGGGGGTATGGTGGCAGGGGATTTGACACTGAAGCTTTCTTT.

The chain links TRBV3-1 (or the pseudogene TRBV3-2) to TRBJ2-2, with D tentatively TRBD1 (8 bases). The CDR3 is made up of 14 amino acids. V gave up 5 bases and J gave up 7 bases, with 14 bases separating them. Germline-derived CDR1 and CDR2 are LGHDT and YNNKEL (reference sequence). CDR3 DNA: TGTGCCAGCAGCTTAAGCGGGACAGGCGGGGAGCTGTTTTTT. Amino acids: CASSLSGTGGELFF.

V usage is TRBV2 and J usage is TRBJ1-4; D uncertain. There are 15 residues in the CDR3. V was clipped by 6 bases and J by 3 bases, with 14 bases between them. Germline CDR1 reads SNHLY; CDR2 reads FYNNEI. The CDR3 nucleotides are TGTGCCAGCAGGACTCTAGGTTTAGCTAATGAAAAACTGTTTTTT. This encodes CASRTLGLANEKLFF.

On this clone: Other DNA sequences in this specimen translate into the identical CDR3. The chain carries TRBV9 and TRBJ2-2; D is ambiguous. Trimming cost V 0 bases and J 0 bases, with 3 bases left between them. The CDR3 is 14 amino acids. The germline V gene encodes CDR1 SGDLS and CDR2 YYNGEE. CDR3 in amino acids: CASSVAPNTGELFF. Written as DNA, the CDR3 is TGTGCCAGCAGCGTAGCTCCGAACACCGGGGAGCTGTTTTTT.

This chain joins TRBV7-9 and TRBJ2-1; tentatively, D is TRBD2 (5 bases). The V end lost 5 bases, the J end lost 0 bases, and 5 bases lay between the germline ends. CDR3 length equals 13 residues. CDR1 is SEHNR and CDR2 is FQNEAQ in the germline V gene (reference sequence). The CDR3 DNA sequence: TGTGCCAGCAGCGGGAGCTCCTACAATGAGCAGTTCTTC. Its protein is CASSGSSYNEQFF. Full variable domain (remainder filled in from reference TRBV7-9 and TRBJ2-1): DTGVSQNPRHKITKRGQNVTFRCDPISEHNRLYWYRQTLGQGPEFLTYFQNEAQLEKSRLLSDRFSAERPKGSFSTLEIQRTEQGDSAMYLCASSGSSYNEQFFGPGTRLTVL.

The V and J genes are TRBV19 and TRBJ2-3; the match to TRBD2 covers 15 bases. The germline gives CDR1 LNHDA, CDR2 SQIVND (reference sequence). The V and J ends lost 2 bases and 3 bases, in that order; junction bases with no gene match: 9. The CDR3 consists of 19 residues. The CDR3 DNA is TGTGCCAGTAGTATATCCCTCGGGACTAGCGGGGGGAAAACAGATACGCAGTATTTT. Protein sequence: CASSISLGTSGGKTDTQYF.

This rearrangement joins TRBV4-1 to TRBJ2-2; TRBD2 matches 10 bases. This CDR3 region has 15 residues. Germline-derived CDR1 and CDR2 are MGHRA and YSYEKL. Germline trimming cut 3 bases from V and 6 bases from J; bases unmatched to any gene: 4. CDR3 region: CASSQSGRAPGELFF. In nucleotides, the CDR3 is TGCGCCAGCAGCCAGAGCGGGAGGGCCCCCGGGGAGCTGTTTTTT.

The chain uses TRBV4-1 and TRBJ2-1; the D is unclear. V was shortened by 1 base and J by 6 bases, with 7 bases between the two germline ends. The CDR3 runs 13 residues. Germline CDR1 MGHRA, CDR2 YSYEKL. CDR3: CASSQARSNEQFF. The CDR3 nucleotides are TGCGCCAGCAGCCAAGCCAGATCCAATGAGCAGTTCTTC.

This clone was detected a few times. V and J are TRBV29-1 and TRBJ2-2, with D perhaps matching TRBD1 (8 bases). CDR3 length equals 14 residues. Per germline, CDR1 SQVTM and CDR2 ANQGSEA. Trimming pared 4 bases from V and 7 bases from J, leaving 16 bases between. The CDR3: CSVAGQGGVGELFF. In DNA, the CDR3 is TGCAGCGTTGCTGGACAGGGAGGGGTCGGGGAGCTGTTTTTT.

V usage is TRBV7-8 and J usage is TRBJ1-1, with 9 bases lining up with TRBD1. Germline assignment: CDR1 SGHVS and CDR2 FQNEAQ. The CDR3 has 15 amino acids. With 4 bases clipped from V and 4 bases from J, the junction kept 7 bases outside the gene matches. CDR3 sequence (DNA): TGTGCCAGCAGCTCCGGGACAGGGTCGGGCACTGAAGCTTTCTTT. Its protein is CASSSGTGSGTEAFF.

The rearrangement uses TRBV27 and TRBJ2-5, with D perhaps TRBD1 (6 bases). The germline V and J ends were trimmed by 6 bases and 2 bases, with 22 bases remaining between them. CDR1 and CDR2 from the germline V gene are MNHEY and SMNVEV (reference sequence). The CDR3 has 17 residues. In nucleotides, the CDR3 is TGTGCCAGCAGACGGGGACAAAGAAGCCCAAATCAAGAGACCCAGTACTTC. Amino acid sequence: CASRRGQRSPNQETQYF.

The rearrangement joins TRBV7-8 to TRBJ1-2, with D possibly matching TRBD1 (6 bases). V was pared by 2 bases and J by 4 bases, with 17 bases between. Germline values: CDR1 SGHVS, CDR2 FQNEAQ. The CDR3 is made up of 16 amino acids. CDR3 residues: CASSLREDSFLYGYTF. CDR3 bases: TGTGCCAGCAGCTTACGGGAGGACAGCTTCCTCTATGGCTACACCTTC. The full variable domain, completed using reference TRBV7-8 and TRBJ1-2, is GAGVSQSPRYKVAKRGQDVALRCDPISGHVSLFWYQQALGQGPEFLTYFQNEAQLDKSGLPSDRFFAERPEGSVSTLKIQRTQQEDSAVYLCASSLREDSFLYGYTFGSGTRLTVV.

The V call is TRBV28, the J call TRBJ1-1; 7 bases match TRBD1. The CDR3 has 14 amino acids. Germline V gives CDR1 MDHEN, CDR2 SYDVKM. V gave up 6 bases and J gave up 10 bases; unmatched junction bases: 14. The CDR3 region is CASSNLGQSDRAFF. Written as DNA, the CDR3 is TGTGCCAGCAGCAACTTGGGACAGAGCGATAGAGCTTTCTTT.

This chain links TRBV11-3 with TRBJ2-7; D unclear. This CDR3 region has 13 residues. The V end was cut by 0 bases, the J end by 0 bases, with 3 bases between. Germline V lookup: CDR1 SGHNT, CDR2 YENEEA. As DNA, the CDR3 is TGTGCCAGCAGCTTAGACTCCTCCTACGAGCAGTACTTC. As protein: CASSLDSSYEQYF.

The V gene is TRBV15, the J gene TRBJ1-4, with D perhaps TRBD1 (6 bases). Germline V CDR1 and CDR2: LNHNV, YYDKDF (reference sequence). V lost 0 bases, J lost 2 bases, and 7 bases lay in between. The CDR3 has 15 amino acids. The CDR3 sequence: CATSRERGTNEKLFF. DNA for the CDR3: TGTGCCACCAGCAGAGAAAGGGGGACTAATGAAAAACTGTTTTTT. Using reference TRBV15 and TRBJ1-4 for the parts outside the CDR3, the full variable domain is DAMVIQNPRYQVTQFGKPVTLSCSQTLNHNVMYWYQQKSSQAPKLLFHYYDKDFNNEADTPDNFQSRRPNTSFCFLDIRSPGLGDTAMYLCATSRERGTNEKLFFGSGTQLSVL.

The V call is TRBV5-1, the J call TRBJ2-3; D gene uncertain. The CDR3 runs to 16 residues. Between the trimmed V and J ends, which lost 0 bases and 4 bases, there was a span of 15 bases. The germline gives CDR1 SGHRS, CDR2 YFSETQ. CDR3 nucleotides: TGCGCCAGCAGCTTGGCGGGTCTGGCAATTGCAGATACGCAGTATTTT. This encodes CASSLAGLAIADTQYF. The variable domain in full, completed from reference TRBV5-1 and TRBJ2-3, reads KAGVTQTPRYLIKTRGQQVTLSCSPISGHRSVSWYQQTPGQGLQFLFEYFSETQRNKGNFPGRFSGRQFSNSRSEMNVSTLELGDSALYLCASSLAGLAIADTQYFGPGTRLTVL.

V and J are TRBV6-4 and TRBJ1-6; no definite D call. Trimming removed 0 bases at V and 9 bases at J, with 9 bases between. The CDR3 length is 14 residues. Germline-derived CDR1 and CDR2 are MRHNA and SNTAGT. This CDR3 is CASSDSISGSPLHF. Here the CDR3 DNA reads TGTGCCAGCAGTGACTCAATTTCAGGTTCACCCCTCCACTTT.

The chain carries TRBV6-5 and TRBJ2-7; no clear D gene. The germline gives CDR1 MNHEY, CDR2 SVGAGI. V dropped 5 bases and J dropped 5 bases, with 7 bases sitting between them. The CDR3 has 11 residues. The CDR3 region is CASSQSHEQYF. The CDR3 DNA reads TGTGCCAGCAGTCAAAGCCACGAGCAGTACTTC.

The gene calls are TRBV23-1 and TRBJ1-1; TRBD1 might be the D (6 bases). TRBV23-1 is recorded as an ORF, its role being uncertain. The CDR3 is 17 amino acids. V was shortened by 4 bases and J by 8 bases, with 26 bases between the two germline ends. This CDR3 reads CASSRPSSDRSAPEAFF. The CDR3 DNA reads TGCGCCAGCAGTCGTCCAAGTTCGGACAGAAGCGCCCCGGAAGCTTTCTTT.

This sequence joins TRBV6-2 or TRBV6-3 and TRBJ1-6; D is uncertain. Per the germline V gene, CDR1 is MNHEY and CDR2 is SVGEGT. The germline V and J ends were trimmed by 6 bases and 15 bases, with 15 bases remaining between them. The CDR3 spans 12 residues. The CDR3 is CASSLVNTNLHF. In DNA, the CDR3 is TGTGCCAGCAGCCTCGTTAACACAAACCTCCACTTT.

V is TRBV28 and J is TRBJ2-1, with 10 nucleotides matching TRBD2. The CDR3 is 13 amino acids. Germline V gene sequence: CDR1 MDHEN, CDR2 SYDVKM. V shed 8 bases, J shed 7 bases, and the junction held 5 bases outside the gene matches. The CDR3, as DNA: TGTGCCAGCGTCAGCGGGGGGGCGAATGAGCAGTTCTTC. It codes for CASVSGGANEQFF.

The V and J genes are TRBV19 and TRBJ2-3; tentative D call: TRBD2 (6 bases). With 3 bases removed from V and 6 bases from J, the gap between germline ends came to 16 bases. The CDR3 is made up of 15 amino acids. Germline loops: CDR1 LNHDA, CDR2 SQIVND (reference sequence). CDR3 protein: CASSIRAGPGDTQYF. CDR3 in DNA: TGTGCCAGTAGTATCAGGGCGGGGCCAGGGGATACGCAGTATTTT.

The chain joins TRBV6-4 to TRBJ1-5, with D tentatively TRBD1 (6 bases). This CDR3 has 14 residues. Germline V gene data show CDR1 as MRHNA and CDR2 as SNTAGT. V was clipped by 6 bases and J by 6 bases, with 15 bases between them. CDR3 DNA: TGTGCCAGCAGCCTACAGGGAGATAGTCAGCCCCAGCATTTT. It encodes CASSLQGDSQPQHF.

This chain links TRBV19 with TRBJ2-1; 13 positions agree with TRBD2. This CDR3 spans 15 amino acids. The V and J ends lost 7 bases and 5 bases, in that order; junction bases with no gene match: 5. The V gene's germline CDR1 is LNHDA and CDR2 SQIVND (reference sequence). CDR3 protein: CASTQLAGGDNEQFF. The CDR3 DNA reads TGTGCCAGTACCCAACTAGCGGGGGGGGACAATGAGCAGTTCTTC. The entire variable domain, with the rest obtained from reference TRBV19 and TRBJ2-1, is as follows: DGGITQSPKYLFRKEGQNVTLSCEQNLNHDAMYWYRQDPGQGLRLIYYSQIVNDFQKGDIAEGYSVSREKKESFPLTVTSAQKNPTAFYLCASTQLAGGDNEQFFGPGTRLTVL.

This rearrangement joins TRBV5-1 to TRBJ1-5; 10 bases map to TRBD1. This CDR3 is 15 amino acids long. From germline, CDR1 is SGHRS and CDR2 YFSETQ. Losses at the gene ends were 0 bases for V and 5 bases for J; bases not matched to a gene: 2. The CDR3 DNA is TGCGCCAGCAGCTTGGACGGGACAGGGGATCAGCCCCAGCATTTT. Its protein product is CASSLDGTGDQPQHF.

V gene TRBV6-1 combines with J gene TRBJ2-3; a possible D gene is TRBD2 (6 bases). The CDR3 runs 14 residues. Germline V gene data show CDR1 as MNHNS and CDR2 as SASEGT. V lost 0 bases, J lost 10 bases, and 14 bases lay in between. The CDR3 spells CASSEAGGTGSQYF. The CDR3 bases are TGTGCCAGCAGTGAAGCCGGGGGAACAGGCTCGCAGTATTTT.